The clone carrying this T cell receptor (beta chain) turned up a few times. What it binds is unknown. These data come from a study of early T cells in non-severe SARS-CoV-2 infection. The wider study: Sequencing was performed on bulk RNA from unsorted whole blood, leaving chains unpaired.

TCRdb re-derived calls from the 5' RACE reads in MiXCR, one entry per CDR3 protein. This repertoire shows about 59,000 distinct CDR3 sequences, around 14% found once; its top ten account for almost 9.5%. The study, taken as a whole, reports: Private and CD4 specificities were missed by VDJdb matching, which favored anti-spike CD8 responses.

Material: whole blood, obtained at baseline. This clonotype was obtained from an adult who was a healthcare worker with PCR-confirmed SARS-CoV-2 infection or an uninfected control (not recorded which).

The CDR3 DNA reads as TGTGCCAGCAAGGCACAGCGGGCATCCTACGAGCAGTACTTC. This translates into CASKAQRASYEQYF. The J gene is TRBJ2-7, the V gene TRBV6-1, with a possible D match to TRBD2 (6 bases). Looked up from germline, CDR1 is MNHNS and CDR2 is SASEGT. V was pared by 7 bases and J by 1 base, with 14 bases between. This CDR3 contains 14 residues.